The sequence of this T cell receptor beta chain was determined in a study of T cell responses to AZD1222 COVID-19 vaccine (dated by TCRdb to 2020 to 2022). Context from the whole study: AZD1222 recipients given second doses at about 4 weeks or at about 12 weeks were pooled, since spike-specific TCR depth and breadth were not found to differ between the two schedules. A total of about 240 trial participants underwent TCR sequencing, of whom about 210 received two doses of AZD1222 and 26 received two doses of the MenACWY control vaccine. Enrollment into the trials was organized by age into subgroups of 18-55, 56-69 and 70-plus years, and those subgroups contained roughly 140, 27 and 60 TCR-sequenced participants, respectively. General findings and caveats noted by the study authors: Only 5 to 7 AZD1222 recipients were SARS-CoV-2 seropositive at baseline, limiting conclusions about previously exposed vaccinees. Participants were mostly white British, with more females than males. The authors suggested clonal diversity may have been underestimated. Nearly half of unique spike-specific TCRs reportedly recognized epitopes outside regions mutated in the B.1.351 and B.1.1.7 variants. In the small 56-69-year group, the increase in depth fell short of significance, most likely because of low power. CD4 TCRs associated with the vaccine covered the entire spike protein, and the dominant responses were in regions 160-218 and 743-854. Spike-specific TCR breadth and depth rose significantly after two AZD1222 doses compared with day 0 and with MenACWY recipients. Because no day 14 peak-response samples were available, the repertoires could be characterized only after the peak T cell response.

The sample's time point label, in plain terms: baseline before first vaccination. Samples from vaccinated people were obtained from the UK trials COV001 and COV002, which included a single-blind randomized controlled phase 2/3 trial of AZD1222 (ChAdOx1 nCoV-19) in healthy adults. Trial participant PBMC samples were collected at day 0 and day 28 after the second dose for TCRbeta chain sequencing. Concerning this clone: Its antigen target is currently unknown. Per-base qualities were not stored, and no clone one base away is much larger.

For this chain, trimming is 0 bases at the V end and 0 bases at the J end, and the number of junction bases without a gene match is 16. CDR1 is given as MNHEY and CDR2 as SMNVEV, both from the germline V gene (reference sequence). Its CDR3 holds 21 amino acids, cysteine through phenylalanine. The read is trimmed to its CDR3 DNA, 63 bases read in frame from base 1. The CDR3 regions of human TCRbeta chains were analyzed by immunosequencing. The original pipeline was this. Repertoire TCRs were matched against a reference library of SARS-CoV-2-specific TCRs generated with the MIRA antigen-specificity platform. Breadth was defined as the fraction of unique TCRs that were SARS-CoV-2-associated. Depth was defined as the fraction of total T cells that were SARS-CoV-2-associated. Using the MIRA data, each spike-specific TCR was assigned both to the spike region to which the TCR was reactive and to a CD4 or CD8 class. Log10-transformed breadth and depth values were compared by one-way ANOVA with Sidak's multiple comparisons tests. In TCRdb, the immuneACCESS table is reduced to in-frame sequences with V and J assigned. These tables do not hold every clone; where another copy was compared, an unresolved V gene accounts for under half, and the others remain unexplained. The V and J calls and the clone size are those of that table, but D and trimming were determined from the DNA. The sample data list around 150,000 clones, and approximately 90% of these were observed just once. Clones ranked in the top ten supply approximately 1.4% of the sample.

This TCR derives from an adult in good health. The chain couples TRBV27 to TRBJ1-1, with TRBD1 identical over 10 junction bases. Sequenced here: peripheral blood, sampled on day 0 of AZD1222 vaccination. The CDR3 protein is CASSLSRDRGQSRMMNTEAFF. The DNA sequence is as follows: TGTGCCAGCAGTTTATCGAGAGACAGGGGGCAGTCCCGTATGATGAACACTGAAGCTTTCTTT.